What follows are 15 T cell receptor beta chains derived from one specimen sequenced in a study of shared clonotypes between healthy human individuals. Naivety among CD8 cells was defined by CD45RO negativity and positive CCR7 selection, thereby excluding terminally differentiated effector memory CD45RA+ cells. The table came from immunoSEQ multiplex PCR; TCRdb's copy has only in-frame clones and leaves some out. Of about 2 million clones detected, about 95% appear once; the ten largest clones hold 0.95% to 1.5%. Sequencing used naive CD8+ T cells sorted from blood. The receptors shown here come from a man between 18 and 35 years old in good health.

This clone appeared a single time. The sample carries other DNA sequences with the same CDR3. The V gene is TRBV27, the J gene TRBJ2-3; unclear D gene. The germline V gene has CDR1 MNHEY and CDR2 SMNVEV (reference sequence). Trimming shortened V by 3 bases and J by 3 bases, and 10 bases separated the two germline ends. The CDR3 has 14 residues. The CDR3 is CASSFREGTDTQYF. CDR3 DNA: TGTGCCAGCAGTTTTAGGGAAGGGACAGATACGCAGTATTTT.

The chain carries TRBV13 and TRBJ1-2; 8 nucleotides align to TRBD1. The CDR3 totals 15 residues. The germline V gene has CDR1 PRHDT and CDR2 FYEKMQ (reference sequence). The V gene end was trimmed by 2 bases and the J gene end by 5 bases; junction bases not matched to a gene: 7. CDR3 sequence: CASSLNTGGKYGYTF. In DNA form, the CDR3 reads TGTGCCAGCAGCTTAAATACAGGGGGGAAATATGGCTACACCTTC.

This sequence joins TRBV6-1 and TRBJ1-2, with D possibly TRBD1 on 5 matching bases. The length of the CDR3 is 16 residues. Germline-derived CDR1 and CDR2 are MNHNS and SASEGT. Trimming cost V 2 bases and J 1 base, with 14 bases left between them. The CDR3 spells CASSEPGKRGNYGYTF. In nucleotides, the CDR3 is TGTGCCAGCAGTGAACCCGGGAAGAGGGGTAACTATGGCTACACCTTC.

The V call is TRBV5-4, the J call TRBJ1-1; 10 nucleotides line up with TRBD1. Germline V gene data show CDR1 as SGHNT and CDR2 as YYREEE (reference sequence). V shed 2 bases and J 5 bases; nucleotides not matched to a gene: 3. The CDR3 covers 14 residues. CDR3 in DNA: TGTGCCAGCAGCTTAGACAGGGGGCGAACTGAAGCTTTCTTT. It yields the protein CASSLDRGRTEAFF.

V and J are TRBV6-5 and TRBJ2-7, with 8 bases that match TRBD1. This CDR3 comprises 14 residues. Germline loops: CDR1 MNHEY, CDR2 SVGAGI. After removal of 4 bases from V and 6 bases from J, the junction contained 8 bases not matched to a gene. The CDR3 loop is CASSSFPTGVEQYF. The CDR3 nucleotides read TGTGCCAGCAGTTCTTTTCCGACAGGGGTCGAGCAGTACTTC.

The rearrangement links TRBV28 to TRBJ2-5, with D unresolved. The CDR3 is 14 amino acids. Deletions cut 3 bases from V and 4 bases from J, with 12 bases between. In germline, CDR1 is MDHEN, CDR2 SYDVKM. CDR3 sequence reads: CASSFTPVRETQYF. The DNA for the CDR3 is TGTGCCAGCAGTTTTACCCCGGTGCGAGAGACCCAGTACTTC.

The J gene is TRBJ2-4, the V gene TRBV28; D remains ambiguous. Trimming pared 2 bases from V and 9 bases from J, leaving 17 bases between. This CDR3 spans 15 amino acids. Germline values: CDR1 MDHEN, CDR2 SYDVKM. CDR3 nucleotides: TGTGCCAGCAGTTTACTTGTGGGTGTCGGGTCCATTCAGTACTTC. Its translation: CASSLLVGVGSIQYF. The variable domain in full, completed from reference TRBV28 and TRBJ2-4, reads DVKVTQSSRYLVKRTGEKVFLECVQDMDHENMFWYRQDPGLGLRLIYFSYDVKMKEKGDIPEGYSVSREKKERFSLILESASTNQTSMYLCASSLLVGVGSIQYFGAGTRLSVL.

About this clone itself: Other DNA sequences in this specimen translate into the identical CDR3. The chain combines TRBV4-1 with TRBJ2-5; no clear D gene. Germline V gives CDR1 MGHRA, CDR2 YSYEKL. The CDR3 runs 12 residues. Between the trimmed V and J ends, which lost 0 bases and 5 bases, there was a span of 4 bases. As DNA, the CDR3 is TGCGCCAGCAGCCAAGAGGGTGAGACCCAGTACTTC. Amino acids: CASSQEGETQYF.

The rearrangement uses TRBV28 and TRBJ2-6; D is unclear. The length of the CDR3 is 15 residues. The germline gives CDR1 MDHEN, CDR2 SYDVKM. Trimming left V 4 bases short and J 2 bases short, with 9 bases between. CDR3 in amino acids: CASSSQEPGANVLTF. For the CDR3, the DNA is TGTGCCAGCAGTTCTCAGGAGCCTGGGGCCAACGTCCTGACTTTC.

V and J are TRBV30 and TRBJ1-4; D not certain. V lost 0 bases and J lost 6, with 11 bases in between. The CDR3 has 14 amino acids. Germline V lookup: CDR1 GTSNPN, CDR2 SVGIG (reference sequence). The CDR3 region has the DNA TGTGCCTGGAGTGTACGCGGAGCGTATGAAAAACTGTTTTTT. This encodes CAWSVRGAYEKLFF.

The chain is built from TRBV29-1 and TRBJ2-1, with D unresolved. The CDR3 consists of 12 residues. The germline CDR1 and CDR2 sequences are SQVTM and ANQGSEA. V was cut by 3 bases and J by 10 bases, with 13 bases left in between. This CDR3 is CSVDRLAGEQFF. In DNA, the CDR3 is TGCAGCGTTGATCGATTAGCCGGGGAGCAGTTCTTC.

The chain carries TRBV2 and TRBJ2-7; 7 positions match TRBD2. Germline V gives CDR1 SNHLY, CDR2 FYNNEI. V dropped 7 bases and J dropped 3; count of bases not matched to a gene: 18. The CDR3 has 17 residues. CDR3 region: CASNGEGRDPQDYEQYF. In DNA form, the CDR3 reads TGTGCCAGCAATGGGGAGGGCAGGGACCCCCAAGACTACGAGCAGTACTTC.

The rearrangement uses TRBV14 and TRBJ2-1; D is uncertain. The CDR3 totals 14 residues. The V gene lost 4 bases and the J gene lost 5 bases, with 12 bases spanning the gap. CDR1 is SGHDN and CDR2 is FVKESK in the germline V gene. The DNA of the CDR3 is TGTGCCAGCAGCCTTTCCACCGCAGACAATGAGCAGTTCTTC. Protein: CASSLSTADNEQFF.

The chain couples TRBV6-5 to TRBJ2-1; a possible D gene is TRBD2 (5 bases). In germline, CDR1 is MNHEY, CDR2 SVGAGI. V was shortened by 6 bases and J by 6 bases, with 15 bases between the two germline ends. The CDR3 is 14 amino acids. CDR3 DNA sequence: TGTGCCAGCAGCCCTGACCGGGAATTCAATGAGCAGTTCTTC. This encodes CASSPDREFNEQFF.

The chain carries TRBV2 and TRBJ2-1; 16 bases map to TRBD2. CDR3 length equals 17 residues. J lost 10 bases, V lost 2 bases, and 8 bases had no gene match. Germline V gives CDR1 SNHLY, CDR2 FYNNEI. CDR3 protein: CASSESLGLAGGYEQFF. The CDR3 DNA reads TGTGCCAGCAGTGAAAGCCTGGGACTAGCGGGAGGGTACGAGCAGTTCTTC.